The 16 T cell receptor beta chains below were found in one sample sequenced in a study of blood T cells in healthy people across ages (dated by TCRdb to 2015 to 2017). The library was built by means of 5' RACE. The sample was run on an Illumina HiSeq 2500. A second roughly 7 to 12 cycle PCR used a sample-barcoded 5' primer and a J-beta primer mix. TCRdb reran the public reads through fastp at Q25 and MiXCR, keeping productive beta chains. Here each entry gathers all rows of one CDR3 protein and keeps the most common genes and DNA. This sample holds about 1.6 million distinct CDR3 sequences; almost 35% were observed only once. About 11% of the sample rests with the top ten. The source material was blood. These receptors all stem from a woman between 25 and 40 years old in good health.

This clonotype has just a few counts. The V call is TRBV6-6, the J call TRBJ2-7, with a weak D call TRBD1 (6 bases). Germline V CDR1 and CDR2: MNHNY, SVGAGI (reference sequence). CDR3 length equals 15 residues. The V and J ends lost 6 bases and 0 bases respectively, with 15 bases between them. The CDR3 region has the DNA TGTGCCAGCAGACAACGACAGGCCGGCTCCTACGAGCAGTACTTC. It specifies CASRQRQAGSYEQYF.

This clonotype was detected only a few times. The CDR3 coding sequence is TGCGCCAGCAGCCAAGACCCGTCCAGGCCTTACGAGCAGTACTTC. Protein: CASSQDPSRPYEQYF. The chain carries TRBV4-1 and TRBJ2-7, with D uncertain. The V end lost 0 bases, the J end lost 4 bases, and 13 bases lay between the germline ends. CDR3 length equals 15 residues. Germline lookup yields CDR1 MGHRA and CDR2 YSYEKL.

This rearrangement joins TRBV9 to TRBJ2-5, with 12 bases aligning to TRBD1. There are 16 residues in the CDR3. Germline-derived CDR1 and CDR2 are SGDLS and YYNGEE. With 3 bases clipped from V and 4 bases from J, the junction kept 7 bases outside the gene matches. CDR3 DNA: TGTGCCAGCAGCGCCGGGGACAGGGGGCAAGGAGAGACCCAGTACTTC. Protein sequence: CASSAGDRGQGETQYF.

This sequence joins TRBV7-2 and TRBJ2-2; no firm D call. The ends were cut back, 3 bases at V and 7 bases at J, with 15 bases in the middle. Germline CDR1 is SGHTA and CDR2 is FQGNSA. The CDR3 is made up of 15 amino acids. The CDR3 region is CASSFDSSRGGELFF. Here the CDR3 DNA reads TGTGCCAGCAGCTTTGACTCCTCTAGAGGCGGGGAGCTGTTTTTT. The full variable domain, completed using reference TRBV7-2 and TRBJ2-2, is GAGVSQSPSNKVTEKGKDVELRCDPISGHTALYWYRQSLGQGLEFLIYFQGNSAPDKSGLPSDRFSAERTGGSVSTLTIQRTQQEDSAVYLCASSFDSSRGGELFFGEGSRLTVL.

The chain links TRBV29-1 to TRBJ2-1, with 9 bases fitting TRBD1. CDR1 is SQVTM and CDR2 is ANQGSEA in the germline V gene. V was clipped by 6 bases and J by 4 bases; unmatched bases: 7. This CDR3 is built from 14 residues. The CDR3 nucleotides read TGCAGCGTATCCGGGACAGGGACATACAATGAGCAGTTCTTC. It specifies CSVSGTGTYNEQFF.

The V call is TRBV20-1, the J call TRBJ2-1, with 12 bases aligning to TRBD2. The ends lost 5 bases at V and 9 bases at J; junction bases unmatched: 8. Germline CDR1 is DFQATT and CDR2 is SNEGSKA (reference sequence). This CDR3 has 14 amino acids. DNA of the CDR3: TGCAGTGCTCACCGACTAGCGGGAGTCAGTGAGCAGTTCTTC. It is translated as CSAHRLAGVSEQFF.

This chain joins TRBV30 and TRBJ2-3; 8 bases align to TRBD2. In germline, CDR1 is GTSNPN, CDR2 SVGIG (reference sequence). This CDR3 has 16 amino acids. The V segment lost 0 bases and the J segment 4 bases; nucleotides outside the gene matches: 9. CDR3 sequence reads: CAWSVTAGGGADTQYF. DNA of the CDR3: TGTGCCTGGAGTGTAACTGCGGGAGGAGGGGCAGATACGCAGTATTTT.

This clonotype was picked up many times. V gene TRBV6-4 combines with J gene TRBJ2-2, with D maybe TRBD1 (5 bases). CDR1 is MRHNA and CDR2 is SNTAGT in the germline V gene. The CDR3 runs to 14 residues. V was cut by 2 bases and J by 3 bases, with 7 bases left in between. CDR3 coding DNA: TGTGCCAGCAGTGACCCGACAGACACCGGGGAGCTGTTTTTT. It specifies CASSDPTDTGELFF.

The rearrangement links TRBV20-1 to TRBJ2-5, with D possibly TRBD2 on 6 matching bases. Germline V CDR1 and CDR2: DFQATT, SNEGSKA (reference sequence). This CDR3 has 13 amino acids. V dropped 0 bases and J dropped 5 bases, with 10 bases sitting between them. CDR3 bases: TGCAGTGCTAGAGAGGGGAGGATGGAGACCCAGTACTTC. The encoded protein is CSAREGRMETQYF.

This clonotype was observed at least ten times. The chain recombines TRBV29-1 with TRBJ2-2; no clear D. Trimming left V 7 bases short and J 6 bases short, with 12 bases between. The CDR3 totals 12 residues. The germline V gene has CDR1 SQVTM and CDR2 ANQGSEA. Here the CDR3 DNA reads TGCAGCGCCATGGAAAGGGCCGGGGAGCTGTTTTTT. It is translated as CSAMERAGELFF.

As regards this clonotype: A much bigger clone sits one base away, suggesting this may be a read error. This chain links TRBV6-2 or TRBV6-3 with TRBJ2-7, with 8 bases that match TRBD1. V was pared by 8 bases and J by 5 bases, with 14 bases of the junction left unmatched. The germline V gene encodes CDR1 MNHEY and CDR2 SVGEGT. The CDR3 extends over 15 amino acids. CDR3 region: CASGGDGQGFHEQYF. The CDR3 nucleotides are TGTGCCAGCGGGGGTGACGGACAGGGATTCCACGAGCAGTACTTC.

This chain links TRBV2 with TRBJ2-7; tentative D call: TRBD1 (6 bases). The end of the DNA fits TRBJ2-5 better, so the J call may be wrong. The germline V gene encodes CDR1 SNHLY and CDR2 FYNNEI. The CDR3 is 15 amino acids. The CDR3 reads CASSDPASRGETQYF. The CDR3 nucleotides are TGTGCCAGCAGTGACCCTGCCTCCAGGGGTGAGACCCAGTACTTC.

V is TRBV7-9 and J is TRBJ1-4; D perhaps matches TRBD1 (5 bases). The CDR3 consists of 18 residues. Germline V gives CDR1 SEHNR, CDR2 FQNEAQ (reference sequence). Deletions cut 5 bases from V and 0 bases from J, with 19 bases between. The CDR3 bases are TGTGCCAGCAGCATCCGGGACCCCCTCCGGGCAACTAATGAAAAACTGTTTTTT. Translation gives CASSIRDPLRATNEKLFF. The entire variable domain, with the rest obtained from reference TRBV7-9 and TRBJ1-4, is as follows: DTGVSQNPRHKITKRGQNVTFRCDPISEHNRLYWYRQTLGQGPEFLTYFQNEAQLEKSRLLSDRFSAERPKGSFSTLEIQRTEQGDSAMYLCASSIRDPLRATNEKLFFGSGTQLSVL.

There are a few counts of this clonotype. The chain has TRBV2 and TRBJ2-1; maybe TRBD2 (5 bases). Germline V gives CDR1 SNHLY, CDR2 FYNNEI. This CDR3 region has 13 residues. V gave up 1 base and J gave up 9 bases, with 10 bases separating them. As DNA, the CDR3 is TGTGCCAGCAGTGAAGAAGGGAGCGGTGAGCAGTTCTTC. It is translated as CASSEEGSGEQFF. Looking up the rest from reference TRBV2 and TRBJ2-1 gives the full variable domain: EPEVTQTPSHQVTQMGQEVILRCVPISNHLYFYWYRQILGQKVEFLVSFYNNEISEKSEIFDDQFSVERPDGSNFTLKIRSTKLEDSAMYFCASSEEGSGEQFFGPGTRLTVL.

The chain is built from TRBV12-3 or TRBV12-4 and TRBJ1-4; D is ambiguous. CDR3 length equals 17 residues. V lost 5 bases and J lost 6, with 22 bases in between. CDR3 region: CASSRRYSWSGDEKLFF. In DNA, the CDR3 is TGTGCCAGCAGTCGGAGGTACAGTTGGAGTGGAGATGAAAAACTGTTTTTT.

This clonotype has only a few counts. The chain is built from TRBV7-3 and TRBJ1-2; 8 positions match TRBD1. J was trimmed by 4 bases and V by 3 bases; bases with no gene match: 10. The CDR3 spans 16 residues. The germline V gene encodes CDR1 SGHTA and CDR2 FQGTGA. CDR3 bases: TGTGCCAGCAGCTTTCATTCGGACAGGGACCTCTATGGCTACACCTTC. The encoded protein is CASSFHSDRDLYGYTF.